These 24 T cell receptor beta chains came from one sample sequenced in a study of regulatory T cells in long-lasting Graves disease (dated by TCRdb to the early 2020s). The sample's time point, from its label and the paper: newly diagnosed GD, antithyroid drugs for less than 3 months. For both TCR sequencing and RNA sequencing, RNA was extracted from PBMCs using TRIzol. The library was obtained by multiplex PCR. Sequencer: Illumina HiSeq 4000. iRepertoire HTBI primers and Arm-PCR amplification of CDR3 regions were used to construct TCR beta libraries. TCRdb trimmed the raw reads at Q25, called clones with MiXCR and kept productive beta chains. Every distinct CDR3 protein forms one entry, paired with its most common genes and DNA. The sample includes 530,000 or so distinct CDR3 sequences, with 16% observed a single time. The ten largest clones capture approximately 12% of the sample. These same records also appear under a second study, on T cells in Graves' hyperthyroidism and ophthalmopathy.

The sample was peripheral blood mononuclear cells (PBMCs), taken at new diagnosis, from a patient treated with antithyroid drugs. These receptors were collected from a young man with Graves disease. Donor details come from another sample of the same person, matched by shared clones.

This clonotype showed up many times. This chain links TRBV12-3 or TRBV12-4 with TRBJ1-1; D is perhaps TRBD1 (5 bases). Trimming left V 6 bases short and J 5 bases short, with 13 bases between. The CDR3 runs 13 residues. CDR3 residues: CASRRGGGTEAFF. CDR3 coding DNA: TGTGCCAGCAGGCGGGGGGGAGGGACTGAAGCTTTCTTT.

As concerns this clonotype: This may be a read error: a much more frequent sequence differs by one nucleotide. The chain combines TRBV28 with TRBJ1-1, with D unresolved. The length of the CDR3 is 13 residues. The germline V gene has CDR1 MDHEN and CDR2 SYDVKM. Here the CDR3 reads CAGSFWGNTEAFF. In nucleotides, the CDR3 is TGTGCCGGCAGTTTTTGGGGGAACACTGAAGCTTTCTTT.

The rearrangement links TRBV11-2 to TRBJ2-7, with D possibly matching TRBD1 (6 bases). Germline V gives CDR1 SGHAT, CDR2 FQNNGV. This CDR3 has 15 amino acids. With 0 bases removed from V and 0 bases from J, the gap between germline ends came to 9 bases. The CDR3 loop reads CASSLEWTDSYEQYF. CDR3 DNA: TGTGCCAGCAGCTTAGAGTGGACAGACTCCTACGAGCAGTACTTC.

This clonotype was seen only a few times. J is TRBJ2-7 and V is TRBV9, with TRBD2 identical over 9 bases. Losses at the gene ends were 0 bases for V and 6 bases for J; bases not matched to a gene: 10. CDR1 is SGDLS, CDR2 YYNGEE, per germline. The CDR3 runs to 16 residues. In DNA, the CDR3 is TGTGCCAGCAGCGTAGGCGCGGGAGGGCCTGGAGTCGAGCAGTACTTC. This encodes CASSVGAGGPGVEQYF.

This clonotype was observed many times. The CDR3 reads CAWLPRQAPEWINEQFF. The CDR3 DNA is TGTGCCTGGCTACCCCGACAGGCCCCGGAATGGATAAATGAGCAGTTCTTC. The chain joins TRBV30 to TRBJ2-1, with TRBD1 as a possible D gene (6 bases). The germline V and J ends were trimmed by 5 bases and 7 bases, with 27 bases remaining between them. The CDR3 contains 17 residues. CDR1 GTSNPN and CDR2 SVGIG come from the germline V gene (reference sequence).

This rearrangement joins TRBV13 to TRBJ2-5, with TRBD2 as a possible D gene (6 bases). The CDR3 is 14 amino acids. The germline gives CDR1 PRHDT, CDR2 FYEKMQ (reference sequence). Trimming shortened V by 4 bases and J by 3 bases, and 12 bases separated the two germline ends. CDR3 sequence: CASSSTGTEETQYF. As DNA, the CDR3 is TGTGCCAGCAGCTCCACCGGGACTGAAGAGACCCAGTACTTC.

In its sample, this clonotype was seen many times. The genes are TRBV7-3 and TRBJ2-1; D is undetermined. There are 14 residues in the CDR3. The germline CDR1 and CDR2 sequences are SGHTA and FQGTGA. Trimming stripped 5 bases from V and 7 bases from J, with 15 bases between. The CDR3 bases are TGTGCCAGCAGCACCCGGAGTAGTGGGAATGAGCAGTTCTTC. Protein sequence: CASSTRSSGNEQFF.

This chain connects TRBV6-2 or TRBV6-3 to TRBJ2-1; perhaps TRBD2 as D (5 bases). In germline, CDR1 is MNHEY, CDR2 SVGEGT. The V gene lost 6 bases and the J gene lost 7 bases, with 10 bases spanning the gap. The CDR3 loop spans 12 amino acids. Written as DNA, the CDR3 is TGTGCCAGCAGGATGGGAGCTAATGAGCAGTTCTTC. This encodes CASRMGANEQFF.

There are many counts of this clonotype. This chain uses TRBV7-9 with TRBJ1-2; D not certain. Germline V gives CDR1 SEHNR, CDR2 FQNEAQ (reference sequence). The V end lost 5 bases, the J end lost 3 bases, and 22 bases lay between the germline ends. The CDR3 has 17 residues. Written as DNA, the CDR3 is TGTGCCAGCAGCCCAGAGAGGTTGGGAGCGGAGGACTATGGCTACACCTTC. Protein sequence: CASSPERLGAEDYGYTF.

This clonotype was seen a handful of times. This rearrangement joins TRBV13 to TRBJ2-1; D gene ambiguous. V was shortened by 3 bases and J by 4 bases, with 7 bases between the two germline ends. CDR3 size: 13 residues. The germline gives CDR1 PRHDT, CDR2 FYEKMQ (reference sequence). The CDR3 DNA is TGTGCCAGCAGCTTCCAGAATTACAATGAGCAGTTCTTC. It encodes CASSFQNYNEQFF.

J is TRBJ2-5 and V is TRBV9; 9 bases align to TRBD1. The J call may be wrong; the DNA end is better matched by TRBJ2-1. Per germline, CDR1 SGDLS and CDR2 YYNGEE. CDR3 length equals 15 residues. CDR3 region: CASDPGDRAYNEQFF. The CDR3 DNA is TGTGCCAGCGACCCCGGGGACAGGGCTTACAATGAGCAGTTCTTC.

J is TRBJ2-3 and V is TRBV5-1, with TRBD1 matching 12 bases. Germline CDR1 SGHRS, CDR2 YFSETQ. Trimming at V came to 4 bases and at J to 4 bases, leaving 13 bases not matched to a gene. The CDR3 spans 18 residues. DNA of the CDR3: TGCGCCAGCAGCCCACTCCCGACCGGGACAGGGGGCTCAGATACGCAGTATTTT. Its protein is CASSPLPTGTGGSDTQYF.

There are a few counts of this clonotype. The gene calls are TRBV3-1 and TRBJ2-7, with 16 bases identical to TRBD2. The CDR3 has 17 residues. The junction had 10 bases not matched to a gene; V was cut back by 4 bases and J by 7 bases. CDR1 LGHDT and CDR2 YNNKEL come from the germline V gene (reference sequence). CDR3 protein: CASSPTTGTSGRDEQYF. CDR3 nucleotide sequence: TGTGCCAGCAGCCCCACGACCGGGACTAGCGGGAGGGATGAGCAGTACTTC.

This sequence joins TRBV9 and TRBJ2-7; D possibly corresponds to TRBD2 (5 bases). The CDR3 has 16 amino acids. V shed 4 bases and J shed 7 bases, with 24 bases lying between them. Germline values: CDR1 SGDLS, CDR2 YYNGEE. CDR3 region: CASSPVGPILPGEQYF. CDR3 nucleotides: TGTGCCAGCAGCCCGGTAGGCCCCATCCTGCCGGGGGAGCAGTACTTC.

This clonotype appeared a few times. V is TRBV6-1 and J is TRBJ1-2; D ambiguous. The length of the CDR3 is 15 residues. The germline V gene has CDR1 MNHNS and CDR2 SASEGT. Trimming removed 1 base at V and 4 bases at J, with 13 bases between. DNA of the CDR3: TGTGCCAGCAGTGAAGTAGGAAGGGTCGGCTATGGCTACACCTTC. Protein: CASSEVGRVGYGYTF.

This clonotype was seen more than once but under ten times. CDR3: CASSPPAGTGSNEQYF. CDR3 DNA: TGTGCCAGCTCACCCCCGGCTGGGACAGGGTCGAACGAGCAGTACTTC. V gene TRBV18 combines with J gene TRBJ2-7, with 9 bases lining up with TRBD1. The CDR3 is 16 residues long. Germline V gives CDR1 KGHSH, CDR2 LQKENI. The trim removed 3 bases at V and 5 bases at J, leaving 11 bases unmatched.

V and J are TRBV4-1 and TRBJ1-5; 7 bases agree with TRBD1. In germline, CDR1 is MGHRA, CDR2 YSYEKL. The ends lost 0 bases at V and 6 bases at J; junction bases unmatched: 11. The CDR3 length is 17 residues. The CDR3 DNA reads as TGCGCCAGCAGCCAAGAGGGATTGCGCAGGGGGGGTCAGCCCCAGCATTTT. The encoded protein is CASSQEGLRRGGQPQHF.

The V call is TRBV19, the J call TRBJ2-2; D remains ambiguous. Trimming removed 4 bases from V and 1 base from J, with 7 bases in between. The CDR3 extends over 14 amino acids. The V gene's germline CDR1 is LNHDA and CDR2 SQIVND (reference sequence). The CDR3 protein is CASSSFMNTGELFF. CDR3 in DNA: TGTGCCAGTAGTAGCTTTATGAACACCGGGGAGCTGTTTTTT. The complete variable domain, with remaining parts taken from reference TRBV19 and TRBJ2-2, reads DGGITQSPKYLFRKEGQNVTLSCEQNLNHDAMYWYRQDPGQGLRLIYYSQIVNDFQKGDIAEGYSVSREKKESFPLTVTSAQKNPTAFYLCASSSFMNTGELFFGEGSRLTVL.

The chain uses TRBV6-1 and TRBJ1-4; 9 bases match TRBD1. V lost 2 bases, J lost 7 bases, and 20 bases stayed unmatched. The CDR3 length is 20 residues. Germline assignment: CDR1 MNHNS and CDR2 SASEGT. CDR3 bases: TGTGCCAGCAGTGAATGGGGCTTACTCGTGACAGGGGGTGGCGGTGAAAAACTGTTTTTT. Protein product: CASSEWGLLVTGGGGEKLFF.

The chain employs TRBV4-1 and TRBJ1-5, with D hard to call. With 0 bases removed from V and 7 bases from J, the gap between germline ends came to 7 bases. Germline V gene data show CDR1 as MGHRA and CDR2 as YSYEKL. The CDR3 is 13 residues long. The CDR3 protein is CASSQEGLQPQHF. The CDR3 coding sequence is TGCGCCAGCAGCCAAGAAGGGTTACAGCCCCAGCATTTT.

This clonotype was observed many times. This chain links TRBV7-8 with TRBJ2-3; TRBD2 agrees at 13 bases. The CDR3 runs to 16 residues. Germline V gene sequence: CDR1 SGHVS, CDR2 FQNEAQ. V lost 5 bases and J lost 6; bases outside the gene matches: 8. CDR3: CASSLRTSGSSDTQYF. As DNA, the CDR3 is TGTGCCAGCAGCCTAAGGACTAGCGGGAGTTCGGATACGCAGTATTTT.

This clonotype was seen ten or more times. The CDR3, as DNA: TGTGCCAGCAGTCCCCCGGGACTAGCGGAAGAGACCCAGTACTTC. This gives the protein CASSPPGLAEETQYF. This chain links TRBV6-1 with TRBJ2-5; 11 bases match TRBD2. V gave up 5 bases and J gave up 3 bases; unmatched junction bases: 5. CDR1 and CDR2 from the germline V gene are MNHNS and SASEGT. This CDR3 comprises 15 residues.

V is TRBV6-5 and J is TRBJ1-2; no firm D call. V lost 2 bases and J lost 4, with 8 bases in between. The CDR3 is 13 amino acids. CDR1 and CDR2 from the germline V gene are MNHEY and SVGAGI. This CDR3 reads CASSYLQSYGYTF. The CDR3, as DNA: TGTGCCAGCAGTTACCTTCAAAGCTATGGCTACACCTTC.

This clonotype was observed many times. This rearrangement joins TRBV27 to TRBJ1-2, with D perhaps TRBD1 (5 bases). The CDR3 is made up of 13 amino acids. V lost 3 bases, J lost 8 bases, and 13 bases lay in between. Germline V lookup: CDR1 MNHEY, CDR2 SMNVEV (reference sequence). This chain's CDR3 is CASSLGPQGGYTF. The CDR3 coding sequence is TGTGCCAGCAGTTTGGGGCCCCAAGGGGGCTACACCTTC.